One sample yielded the 24 T cell receptor beta chains listed below, sequenced in a study of response to subunit inactivated influenza vaccine. TCRdb recomputed calls from the RT-PCR reads with MiXCR, one row per CDR3 protein. The sample shows about 240,000 distinct CDR3 sequences, more than 9% of them seen only once. The sample here was non-naive T cells sorted from PBMCs, taken about 14 days before vaccination. The receptors here all came from a man aged 45-60 years who received an inactivated influenza vaccine.

V and J are TRBV2 and TRBJ2-1; D is unclear. Germline-derived CDR1 and CDR2 are SNHLY and FYNNEI. The CDR3 runs 11 residues. V was shortened by 6 bases and J by 9 bases, with 9 bases between the two germline ends. CDR3 sequence: CASSPLSEQFF. The CDR3 nucleotides are TGTGCCAGCAGCCCGTTGAGTGAGCAGTTCTTC.

This clonotype was observed at least ten times. The chain has TRBV7-2 and TRBJ2-5, with D possibly being TRBD1 (6 bases). CDR1 and CDR2 (germline): SGHTA, FQGNSA. The CDR3 contains 15 residues. The V gene lost 4 bases and the J gene lost 1 base, with 13 bases spanning the gap. The CDR3 sequence: CASSSSGTFQETQYF. The CDR3 DNA follows: TGTGCCAGCAGCTCCTCCGGGACATTCCAAGAGACCCAGTACTTC.

V gene TRBV9 combines with J gene TRBJ2-7; D uncertain. This CDR3 is built from 15 residues. Trimming shortened V by 0 bases and J by 2 bases, and 12 bases separated the two germline ends. Germline CDR1 SGDLS, CDR2 YYNGEE. The CDR3 region is CASSVVPGRTYEQYF. CDR3 nucleotides: TGTGCCAGCAGCGTAGTCCCGGGTCGGACCTACGAGCAGTACTTC. Complete variable domain (other parts from reference TRBV9 and TRBJ2-7): DSGVTQTPKHLITATGQRVTLRCSPRSGDLSVYWYQQSLDQGLQFLIQYYNGEERAKGNILERFSAQQFPDLHSELNLSSLELGDSALYFCASSVVPGRTYEQYFGPGTRLTVT.

This clonotype was picked up a small number of times. The rearrangement uses TRBV12-3 or TRBV12-4 and TRBJ2-2, with D possibly matching TRBD1 (5 bases). The CDR3 contains 14 residues. Trimming removed 8 bases from V and 0 bases from J, with 10 bases in between. CDR3 sequence (DNA): TGTGCCAGCCGCAGGGCCTCGAACACCGGGGAGCTGTTTTTT. This gives the protein CASRRASNTGELFF.

The sample holds a few counts of this clonotype. V is TRBV27 and J is TRBJ2-1; 14 bases are a match to TRBD2. V trimming: 5 bases; J trimming: 8 bases; junction bases outside the gene matches: 5. The CDR3 contains 15 residues. Germline CDR1 and CDR2: MNHEY and SMNVEV (reference sequence). The CDR3 region has the DNA TGTGCCAGCAGTGCCGGGACTAGCGGGAGTTATGAGCAGTTCTTC. Translated, it gives CASSAGTSGSYEQFF.

This chain joins TRBV20-1 and TRBJ1-4; no firm D call. The CDR3 length is 15 residues. Germline loops: CDR1 DFQATT, CDR2 SNEGSKA (reference sequence). V was trimmed by 4 bases and J by 8 bases, leaving 20 bases between them. Here the CDR3 DNA reads TGCAGTGCTAAATCCTTCGGTGGCGATCGGGAAAAACTGTTTTTT. It specifies CSAKSFGGDREKLFF.

This clonotype was counted ten times or more. V gene TRBV27 combines with J gene TRBJ2-7; D may match TRBD1 or TRBD2 (5 bases each). The CDR3 sequence is 15 residues long. Germline CDR1 reads MNHEY; CDR2 reads SMNVEV (reference sequence). Deletions cut 2 bases from V and 0 bases from J, with 11 bases between. The CDR3 sequence is CASSLVAGTSYEQYF. In DNA form, the CDR3 reads TGTGCCAGCAGTTTAGTCGCAGGGACCTCCTACGAGCAGTACTTC.

This clonotype has more than one count but fewer than ten. V and J are TRBV5-1 and TRBJ1-6; TRBD1 might be the D (5 bases). V was pared by 4 bases and J by 7 bases, with 12 bases between. Per germline, CDR1 SGHRS and CDR2 YFSETQ. The CDR3 length is 14 residues. CDR3 DNA: TGCGCCAGCAGCGCCGACAGCGAAAATTCACCCCTCCACTTT. Amino acid sequence: CASSADSENSPLHF.

This clonotype was observed many times. The chain combines TRBV11-2 with TRBJ2-4, with TRBD1 matching 9 bases. The CDR3 loop spans 19 amino acids. Germline CDR1 is SGHAT and CDR2 is FQNNGV. The V and J ends lost 1 base and 1 base, in that order; junction bases with no gene match: 11. As DNA, the CDR3 is TGTGCCAGCAGCTTAGTTGCAAGGGGAACAGGGGGCGCCAAAAACATTCAGTACTTC. This encodes CASSLVARGTGGAKNIQYF. The full variable domain, its missing parts supplied by reference TRBV11-2 and TRBJ2-4, is EAGVAQSPRYKIIEKRQSVAFWCNPISGHATLYWYQQILGQGPKLLIQFQNNGVVDDSQLPKDRFSAERLKGVDSTLKIQPAKLEDSAVYLCASSLVARGTGGAKNIQYFGAGTRLSVL.

This clonotype was seen a handful of times. The chain combines TRBV10-2 with TRBJ1-5; 9 bases match TRBD1. Trimming at V came to 6 bases and at J to 2 bases, leaving 5 bases not matched to a gene. This CDR3 is built from 15 residues. CDR1 and CDR2 (germline): WSHSY, SAAADI. In DNA, the CDR3 is TGCGCCAGCAGGGAAGACAGGGGGGGCAATCAGCCCCAGCATTTT. This sequence encodes CASREDRGGNQPQHF.

This clonotype was found many times. A read error may be the cause here, since a much bigger clone is one base away. The genes are TRBV7-8 and TRBJ1-1; D not certain. In germline, CDR1 is SGHVS, CDR2 FQNEAQ. CDR3 length: 14 residues. V shed 1 base and J shed 0 bases, with 6 bases lying between them. CDR3 sequence (DNA): TGTGCCAGCAGCTTAGGGCAGATGAACACTGAAGCTTTCTTT. It specifies CASSLGQMNTEAFF.

This clonotype was seen at least ten times. The chain has TRBV5-1 and TRBJ2-1, with 8 bases lining up with TRBD2. Per germline, CDR1 SGHRS and CDR2 YFSETQ. V dropped 4 bases and J dropped 8; count of bases not matched to a gene: 11. The CDR3 is 15 amino acids. The CDR3 DNA is TGCGCCAGCAGCACGTCAACGGGAGGGCCCTATGAGCAGTTCTTC. Residues: CASSTSTGGPYEQFF.

Here the CDR3 DNA reads TGTGCCAGCAGAACAGGGGGCTCCTATGGCTACACCTTC. It is translated as CASRTGGSYGYTF. The chain uses TRBV25-1 and TRBJ1-2; TRBD1 agrees at 9 bases. Trimming took 6 bases from V and 4 from J; bases not matched to a gene: 3. The germline V gene encodes CDR1 MGHDK and CDR2 SYGVNS. The CDR3 length is 13 residues.

This sequence joins TRBV20-1 and TRBJ2-2; the match to TRBD2 covers 11 bases. Germline lookup yields CDR1 DFQATT and CDR2 SNEGSKA (reference sequence). The CDR3 contains 19 residues. V gave up 3 bases and J gave up 0 bases; unmatched junction bases: 12. The CDR3 DNA reads TGCAGTGCTAGTATCACGGCTAGCGGGGGGACAGCGAACACCGGGGAGCTGTTTTTT. It is translated as CSASITASGGTANTGELFF.

This clonotype occurred many times. The chain couples TRBV20-1 to TRBJ2-1, with a weak D call TRBD2 (5 bases). This CDR3 is 13 amino acids long. Between the trimmed V and J ends, which lost 5 bases and 5 bases, there was a span of 13 bases. Germline loops: CDR1 DFQATT, CDR2 SNEGSKA (reference sequence). The CDR3 DNA reads as TGCAGTGCTTTGGACTGGCAAAACAATGAGCAGTTCTTC. Its translation is CSALDWQNNEQFF.

This chain connects TRBV28 to TRBJ2-5; 8 bases align to TRBD2. The V gene end was trimmed by 8 bases and the J gene end by 4 bases; junction bases not matched to a gene: 3. Germline V gene lookup returns CDR1 MDHEN and CDR2 SYDVKM. The CDR3 runs to 12 residues. CDR3 in amino acids: CASGLAGETQYF. The DNA of the CDR3 is TGTGCCAGCGGACTAGCAGGAGAGACCCAGTACTTC.

This clonotype appeared many times. This rearrangement joins TRBV30 to TRBJ2-7; the match to TRBD1 covers 8 bases. Germline lookup yields CDR1 GTSNPN and CDR2 SVGIG (reference sequence). The CDR3 consists of 13 residues. V lost 0 bases, J lost 5 bases, and 3 bases stayed unmatched. This CDR3 reads CAWSVRGPHEQYF. Written as DNA, the CDR3 is TGTGCCTGGAGTGTCAGGGGGCCCCACGAGCAGTACTTC.

The chain has TRBV7-2 and TRBJ2-1, with D possibly matching TRBD2 (6 bases). Per the germline V gene, CDR1 is SGHTA and CDR2 is FQGNSA. With 5 bases removed from V and 3 bases from J, the gap between germline ends came to 17 bases. The CDR3 is 16 residues long. The CDR3 DNA reads TGTGCCAGCAGCGGAAGAACCGGGACTTACTACAATGAGCAGTTCTTC. Translated, it gives CASSGRTGTYYNEQFF.

This clonotype was counted a few times. V gene TRBV27 combines with J gene TRBJ1-2; D is unclear. Germline loops: CDR1 MNHEY, CDR2 SMNVEV (reference sequence). The CDR3 is made up of 12 amino acids. The V end was cut by 7 bases, the J end by 6 bases, with 12 bases between. CDR3 sequence: CASTSGGNGYTF. The CDR3 DNA sequence: TGTGCCAGCACCTCCGGAGGGAATGGCTACACCTTC.

This clonotype has just a few counts. The chain links TRBV4-3 to TRBJ2-3, with D perhaps TRBD2 (5 bases). V was clipped by 5 bases and J by 6 bases, with 12 bases between them. Germline V gene sequence: CDR1 LGHNA, CDR2 YSLEER. The CDR3 has 13 amino acids. The CDR3 DNA reads as TGCGCCAGCAGCGGCCGCCGGAGGGATACGCAGTATTTT. Translation: CASSGRRRDTQYF.

The chain couples TRBV20-1 to TRBJ2-1, with a weak D call TRBD2 (6 bases). V lost 6 bases to trimming and J lost 1 base, with 16 bases between them. Per the germline V gene, CDR1 is DFQATT and CDR2 is SNEGSKA (reference sequence). The CDR3 runs 15 residues. The CDR3 nucleotides are TGCAGTGCCAGTCCGAGGACTATGTCCTACAATGAGCAGTTCTTC. It is translated as CSASPRTMSYNEQFF.

The chain joins TRBV5-1 to TRBJ2-3; 8 nucleotides line up with TRBD1. Per the germline V gene, CDR1 is SGHRS and CDR2 is YFSETQ. V lost 2 bases, J lost 4 bases, and 21 bases stayed unmatched. The CDR3 consists of 20 residues. The DNA for the CDR3 is TGCGCCAGCAGCTTTAGCACAGGGGGTCAGCTCCTCACGGGGGCAGATACGCAGTATTTT. Residues: CASSFSTGGQLLTGADTQYF. Supplemented by reference TRBV5-1 and TRBJ2-3, the full variable domain reads KAGVTQTPRYLIKTRGQQVTLSCSPISGHRSVSWYQQTPGQGLQFLFEYFSETQRNKGNFPGRFSGRQFSNSRSEMNVSTLELGDSALYLCASSFSTGGQLLTGADTQYFGPGTRLTVL.

In this sample, this clonotype turned up once. At one boundary the junction diverges from the germline segment, which might be a read error. V and J are TRBV20-1 and TRBJ2-1; TRBD1 matches at 9 bases. Germline V gene data show CDR1 as DFQATT and CDR2 as SNEGSKA (reference sequence). This CDR3 spans 15 amino acids. CDR3 DNA: TGCAGTGCCCCGCCCCTCACGGGACAGGGACATGAGCATTTCTTC. Amino acid sequence: CSAPPLTGQGHEHFF.

To note about this clonotype: At one of its ends the junction is not consistent with the germline gene, which may arise from a read error. The chain couples TRBV4-1 to TRBJ1-5; D gene ambiguous. The CDR3 covers 13 residues. The germline V gene encodes CDR1 MGHRA and CDR2 YSYEKL. DNA of the CDR3: TGCGCCAGCAGCCAAGCTCTAAGCGAGCCCAAGCATTTT. Its protein product is CASSQALSEPKHF.